This TCR beta chain emerged from a study of early T cells in non-severe SARS-CoV-2 infection. CDR3 length: 16 residues. Germline CDR1 and CDR2: SGHTA and FQGNSA. This clonotype was picked up a small number of times. Compared with germline, one end of the junction differs, possibly owing to a read error. TCRdb re-called the 5' RACE reads with MiXCR, one entry per CDR3 protein. The table includes approximately 42,000 distinct CDR3 sequences, roughly 7.1% detected once. The clonotype originates from an adult who was a healthcare worker with PCR-confirmed SARS-CoV-2 infection or an uninfected control (not recorded which). Material for sequencing was whole blood. The chain joins TRBV7-2 to TRBJ2-7, with a weak D call TRBD2 (7 bases). CDR3 region: CATSLGAGAASYEQYF. DNA of the CDR3: TGTGCCACCAGCTTAGGGGCGGGGGCAGCGTCCTACGAGCAGTACTTC. The full variable domain, rest sourced from reference TRBV7-2 and TRBJ2-7, is GAGVSQSPSNKVTEKGKDVELRCDPISGHTALYWYRQSLGQGLEFLIYFQGNSAPDKSGLPSDRFSAERTGGSVSTLTIQRTQQEDSAVYLCATSLGAGAASYEQYFGPGTRLTVT.